This T cell receptor (beta chain) comes out of a study of cytomegalovirus exposure and HLA in healthy donors (dated by TCRdb to about 2017). General notes on the study: In an earlier analysis of around 540 of the donors, 250 to 300 Gb of sequence data and some 120 million unique TCR beta sequences from approximately 180 million T cells were reported. An early release that covered roughly 600 HLA-typed donors contained approximately 300 gigabases of sequencing data and 70 million to 100 million unique TCR sequences. Among the roughly 400 genotyped donors, approximately 76% belonged to the genetic ancestry cluster associated with self-reported Caucasian donors. The study aimed to test whether cataloging public T cell receptors could reveal signatures of past pathogen exposure. Using immunosequencing, the study profiled T cell repertoires from 500 to 800 subjects and related those repertoires to cytomegalovirus serostatus. Besides the first cohort of 666 subjects, a separate validation cohort made up of roughly 130 different subjects was used. To predict cytomegalovirus infection status, the study combined high-throughput TCR immunosequencing, statistical association of individual TCRs with disease status, and machine learning. In a later analysis, previously published TCR beta repertoires from about 670 donors were re-analyzed and high-resolution HLA genotyping was added so that TCR occurrence patterns could be studied. In the later analysis, no new phenotypic data were used to find candidate immune exposures; instead, reliance was placed on TCR beta sequences and their occurrence across donors. An earlier analysis of 587 of the donors applied high-throughput TCR beta sequencing to assess whether each TCR beta V gene segment acted as functional or pseudogenic. Alongside the repertoire data, information on donor age, sex, ethnicity and CMV serostatus was compiled. In a later genetic analysis, genome-wide SNP genotypes for about three fifths of the 666 donors were used, and that subset was treated as a discovery cohort. Every repertoire in the discovery cohort had been generated on one and the same sequencing platform. HLA typing covered class I and class II loci at four-digit resolution. Typing coverage differed by locus: A, B, C, DRB1 and DQB1 were typed in roughly 620-630 donors, DQA1 in around 500, DPA1 in 600 to 610, and DPB1 in 450 to 490. A handful of DR-DQ haplotypes were handled as single units for association and clustering because linkage in the cohort was strong. Across 398 genotyped donors of the cohort, an average of roughly 250,000 unique TCR beta nucleotide sequences per donor were sequenced, and about a sixth of those sequences were non-productive.

The cohort comprised under 700 healthy bone marrow donors. All cohort members were sampled while nominally healthy, although unrecorded immune exposures were likely present. The donor tested CMV seropositive, placing the donor among the 290 or so seropositive members of the cohort. Each donor provided a peripheral blood sample, and peripheral blood mononuclear cells were used for TCR beta sequencing. Genomic DNA was extracted from the blood cell samples with the Qiagen DNeasy Blood Extraction Kit. The library was obtained by the immunoSEQ multiplex PCR assay. For the multiplex PCR, a mixture combining 60 forward primers for TCR Vbeta segments and 13 reverse primers for TCR Jbeta segments was used. The CDR3 region of rearranged TCR beta genes was amplified from genomic DNA with a multiplex PCR assay. The Illumina HiSeq System was used to sequence the amplified TCR beta libraries as 87-base-pair reads. The paper's processing steps were these. A later analysis tallied approximately 87 million unique TCR beta chains across the roughly 610 repertoires, and some 10 million of those chains were shared by two or more donors. Raw reads were error-corrected and collapsed into unique sequences with a nearest-neighbor algorithm that merged closely related sequences to remove PCR and sequencing errors. Alignment of CDR3 sequences to IMGT reference sequences was used to assign V, D and J gene segments. For a sequence to be retained, a match of at least six nucleotides was required to both a V gene segment and a J gene segment. A rearrangement was called productive if the CDR3 had no stop codons and remained in frame with V and J, and every other rearrangement was called non-productive. CDR3 was defined by IMGT convention, running from the second conserved V-encoded cysteine to the conserved J-encoded phenylalanine. In an earlier analysis of around 600 of the donors, sequences lacking an unambiguous match to a single V gene segment were excluded. In an earlier analysis of 587 of the donors, V segments were called functional above 56.7% productive rearrangements and were called segregating when the between-donor standard deviation exceeded 5%. To diagnose cytomegalovirus status from the catalog of TCR beta chain sequences, a statistical classification framework was built. In a later analysis, TCR nucleotide sequences were compared against IMGT/GENE-DB human TR gene sequences so that V and J genes could be assigned. Using the TCRdist pipeline, a later analysis assigned CDR3 sequences along with most-parsimonious VDJ recombination scenarios. A later analysis defined each TCR beta chain by its CDR3 amino acid sequence plus V-gene family, and excluded reads lacking a unique V-gene family. To address suspected cross-contamination and a sequencing artifact, a later analysis removed under 600 highly shared, low-generation-probability nucleotide sequences. A later analysis calculated a clonal expansion index for each public chain from normalized within-repertoire ranks of inferred template counts. A later analysis computed generation probabilities with a VDJ recombination model fitted to out-of-frame rearrangements, and checked the results against IGoR. In a later analysis, TCR-TCR, TCR-HLA and TCR-CMV co-occurrence was scored with hypergeometric tests, and a repertoire-size bias correction was applied to TCR pairs. To estimate false discovery rates, a later analysis permuted the HLA or CMV assignments 20 times. In a later analysis, co-occurring TCRs were grouped using DBSCAN, with TCRdist sequence similarity added in when clustering inside HLA-allele-positive subsets. Repertoires with fewer than 30,000 or more than 120,000 public chains, plus five repertoires with anomalous nucleotide sharing, were excluded from co-occurrence clustering. This immuneACCESS table, as held by TCRdb, lists in-frame sequences with V and J called but not all clones. Of the missing ones, under half trace to an unresolved V gene in checked studies; the others have no known cause. V, J and clone size were drawn from that table, and D and trimming were deduced from the DNA. Present in this sample are more than 95,000 clones, roughly 80% of which were seen just once. Of the sample, approximately 6.9% falls within the top ten clones.

The paper's findings and limits, for the study overall: A later analysis reported that several top co-occurrence clusters appeared linked to parvovirus B19, influenza, CMV and Epstein-Barr virus. In a later analysis, TCR association rates were found to vary across HLA loci, with the most associated TCRs seen for DRB1 alleles and the fewest for HLA-C alleles. A later analysis found that HLA-associated TCR beta chains were more clonally expanded and had lower generation probabilities than equally common non-associated chains. In the study, roughly 160 TCR beta chains were listed as associated with cytomegalovirus. Correlated functional status among segregating V segments might be attributable to linkage disequilibrium, but an unknown experimental factor could not be ruled out. Roughly uniform sequencing depth across donors was assumed in presence/absence analyses, although this assumption may not hold. In a later genetic analysis, a missense DCLRE1C variant was associated with V-gene and J-gene trimming of TCR beta chains, and the association was replicated in an independent cohort. Only TCR beta chains were sequenced in this cohort, and the absence of alpha or paired-chain data limited detectable features. A cluster of highly shared sequence variants was judged likely to be a technical artifact of the sequencing pipeline. The only immune exposure information available for the cohort was CMV serostatus. A further reported finding was that TCR beta sequences accurately predicted the HLA-A and HLA-B alleles for most subjects in the first cohort. When HLA alleles, especially DR and DQ, strongly co-occurred, attributing TCR associations to individual alleles was difficult. According to a later analysis, most CMV-associated TCR beta chains appeared to be HLA-restricted, and the HLA associations seemed to be driven largely by CMV exposure. Because HLA typing was missing for some donors at each locus, association tests included only the typed subset. Specific HLA alleles were associated with 15,000 to 20,000 TCR beta sequences at a false discovery rate of 0.05 in a later analysis. Over 15 rarely observed V segments, including chromosome 9 orphons, were excluded from the earlier analysis of several hundred of the donors because counts were too low. In an earlier analysis of about 540 of the donors, most TCR beta V segments were observed in productive rearrangements about 90% or about 30% of the time, broadly matching IMGT annotations. A later genetic analysis reported fewer N-insertions in productive TCRs among donors in an Asian-associated ancestry cluster than the roughly 620-donor mean. According to the authors, the approach could potentially be generalized to other disease states and immunological phenotypes. The classifier was reported to diagnose cytomegalovirus status with high specificity and sensitivity in both the original cohort and the validation cohort. A few of the identified cytomegalovirus-associated TCR beta chains were confirmed in vitro to be specific for cytomegalovirus antigens. Most TCR sequences were seen in very few donors, while some public TCRs were found in many individuals.

About this clone itself: No cognate antigen has been identified for it. Base quality data are lacking; no much larger clone is found one base away.

Sequencing was performed on PBMCs. The sequence derives from a man aged 25-45 years in good health and CMV-seropositive.

The CDR3: CASSLDTGGSLSPLHF. The sequenced DNA: TGTGCCAGCAGCTTAGACACGGGTGGTTCACTCTCACCCCTCCACTTT. The chain is made from TRBV7-9 and TRBJ1-6; no D gene is confidently identified. Looking up the germline V gene (reference sequence) yields CDR1 SEHNR and CDR2 FQNEAQ. Spanning cysteine to phenylalanine, the CDR3 consists of 16 amino acids. The entry retains the CDR3 DNA only, 48 bases that are in frame from base 1. V and J are truncated by 1 base and 10 bases respectively, leaving an intervening sequence of 17 bases.